This T cell receptor beta chain was obtained from a study of blood T cell repertoires in COVID-19. Sequenced by immunoSEQ multiplex PCR; TCRdb stores in-frame clones only, minus some. The data hold 150,000 to 200,000 clones, with just over 85% observed a single time. There are a few counts of this clone. The CDR3 has 13 amino acids. V lost 8 bases and J lost 1, with 11 bases in between. CDR1 MNHEY and CDR2 SMNVEV come from the germline V gene (reference sequence). The clonotype originates from a man in his forties or fifties with active or convalescent COVID-19. Source material: peripheral blood. The chain links TRBV27 to TRBJ1-1; tentatively, D is TRBD1 (5 bases). The CDR3 DNA sequence: TGTGCCAGCCAGGGACTTACGAACACTGAAGCTTTCTTT. This gives the protein CASQGLTNTEAFF.